The clone carrying this T cell receptor (beta chain) was recorded at least ten times. The sample comes from a study of T cells in Graves' hyperthyroidism and ophthalmopathy. Germline CDR1 is GTSNPN and CDR2 is SVGIG (reference sequence). The CDR3 length is 12 residues. V was cut by 4 bases and J by 1 base, with 6 bases left in between. Regions amplified from RNA transcripts were the TCR beta CDR3 regions. In the first-round RT-PCR of the TCR CDR3, the HTBI primer set was used. MiXCR was run by TCRdb on the multiplex PCR reads, yielding one entry per CDR3 protein. The profile shows about 500,000 distinct CDR3 sequences, roughly a sixth of them singletons.

This chain uses TRBV30 with TRBJ2-3; no reliable D call. The source of this sequence is a woman aged 25 to 39 with Graves' ophthalmopathy. Sequencing was done on a sample of blood. The DNA for the CDR3 is TGTGCCTGGAACTCCGGCACAGATACGCAGTATTTT. Translated: CAWNSGTDTQYF.